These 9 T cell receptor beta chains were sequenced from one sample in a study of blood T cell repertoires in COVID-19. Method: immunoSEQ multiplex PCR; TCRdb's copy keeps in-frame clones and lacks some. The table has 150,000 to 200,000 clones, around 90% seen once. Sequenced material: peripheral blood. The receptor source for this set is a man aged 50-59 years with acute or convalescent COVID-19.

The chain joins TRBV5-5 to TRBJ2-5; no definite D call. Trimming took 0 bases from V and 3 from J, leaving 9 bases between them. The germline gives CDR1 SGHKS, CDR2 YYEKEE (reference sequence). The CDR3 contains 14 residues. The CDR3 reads CASSLASTKETQYF. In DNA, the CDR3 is TGTGCCAGCAGCTTGGCTTCTACGAAAGAGACCCAGTACTTC.

The CDR3 reads CASSSQGGNTEAFF. The CDR3 DNA sequence: TGCGCCAGCAGCTCTCAGGGTGGGAACACTGAAGCTTTCTTT. V is TRBV5-1 and J is TRBJ1-1; TRBD1 might be the D (5 bases). The CDR3 spans 14 residues. Trimming shortened V by 3 bases and J by 1 base, and 10 bases separated the two germline ends. Germline V gene data show CDR1 as SGHRS and CDR2 as YFSETQ.

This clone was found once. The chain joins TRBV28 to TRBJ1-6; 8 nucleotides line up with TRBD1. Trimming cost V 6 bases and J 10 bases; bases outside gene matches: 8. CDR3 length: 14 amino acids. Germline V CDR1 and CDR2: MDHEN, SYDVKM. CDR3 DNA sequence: TGTGCCAGCAGATCAGGGGGCGAAGGGTCACCCCTCCACTTT. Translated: CASRSGGEGSPLHF.

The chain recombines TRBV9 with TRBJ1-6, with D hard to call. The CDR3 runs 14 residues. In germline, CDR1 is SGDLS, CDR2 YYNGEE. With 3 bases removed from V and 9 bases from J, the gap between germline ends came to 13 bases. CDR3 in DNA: TGTGCCAGCAGCGGCGACCAGGATACTTCACCCCTCCACTTT. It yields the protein CASSGDQDTSPLHF. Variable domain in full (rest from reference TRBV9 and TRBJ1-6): DSGVTQTPKHLITATGQRVTLRCSPRSGDLSVYWYQQSLDQGLQFLIQYYNGEERAKGNILERFSAQQFPDLHSELNLSSLELGDSALYFCASSGDQDTSPLHFGNGTRLTVT.

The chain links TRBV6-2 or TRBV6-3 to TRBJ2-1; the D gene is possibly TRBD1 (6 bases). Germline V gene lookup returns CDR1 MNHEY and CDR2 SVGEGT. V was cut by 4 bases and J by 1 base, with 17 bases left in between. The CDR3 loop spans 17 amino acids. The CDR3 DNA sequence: TGTGCCAGCAGTTCCGAAACCGGGACACCTTCCTACAATGAGCAGTTCTTC. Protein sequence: CASSSETGTPSYNEQFF.

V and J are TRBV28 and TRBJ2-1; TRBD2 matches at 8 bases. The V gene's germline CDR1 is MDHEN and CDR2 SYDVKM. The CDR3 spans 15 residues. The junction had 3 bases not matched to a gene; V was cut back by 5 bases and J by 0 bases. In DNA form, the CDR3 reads TGTGCCAGCAGTATCGGGGGGGACTCCTACAATGAGCAGTTCTTC. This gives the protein CASSIGGDSYNEQFF.

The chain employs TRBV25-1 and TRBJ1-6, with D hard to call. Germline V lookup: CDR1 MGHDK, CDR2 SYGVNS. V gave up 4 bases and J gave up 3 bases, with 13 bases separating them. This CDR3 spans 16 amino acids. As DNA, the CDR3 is TGTGCCAGCAGTGCCCGTGGGAGCGTCTATAATTCACCCCTCCACTTT. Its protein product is CASSARGSVYNSPLHF.

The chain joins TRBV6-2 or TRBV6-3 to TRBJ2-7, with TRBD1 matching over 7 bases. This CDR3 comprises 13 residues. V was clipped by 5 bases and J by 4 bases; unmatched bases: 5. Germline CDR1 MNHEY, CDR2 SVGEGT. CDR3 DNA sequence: TGTGCCAGCAGTCCCGGGACAGCTTACGAGCAGTACGTC. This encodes CASSPGTAYEQYV.

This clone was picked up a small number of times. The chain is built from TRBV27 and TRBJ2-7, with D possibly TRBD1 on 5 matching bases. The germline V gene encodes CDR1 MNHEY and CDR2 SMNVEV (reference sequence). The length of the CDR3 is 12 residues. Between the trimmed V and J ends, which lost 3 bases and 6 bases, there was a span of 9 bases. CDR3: CASSFNRGEQYF. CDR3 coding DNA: TGTGCCAGCAGTTTCAATAGGGGCGAGCAGTACTTC.